One and the same sample provided the 21 T cell receptor beta chains below, sequenced in a study of response to subunit inactivated influenza vaccine. TCRdb reprocessed the RT-PCR reads via MiXCR and lists one record per CDR3 protein. This sample carries around 750,000 distinct CDR3 sequences, about 20% of them seen once, and the ten largest clones take 10% to 13%. The material sequenced was PBMCs from blood, taken roughly 5 days after vaccination. Receptor source: a man in his fifties who received an inactivated influenza vaccine.

This clonotype occurred a few times. This chain uses TRBV7-2 with TRBJ2-7, with a possible D match to TRBD2 (6 bases). The V gene's germline CDR1 is SGHTA and CDR2 FQGNSA. With 3 bases removed from V and 6 bases from J, the gap between germline ends came to 15 bases. This CDR3 spans 14 amino acids. The CDR3 sequence is CASSLGRERGEQYF. The DNA of the CDR3 is TGTGCCAGCAGCTTGGGACGGGAGAGGGGCGAGCAGTACTTC.

A few counts support this clonotype. J is TRBJ2-1 and V is TRBV12-3 or TRBV12-4; the D gene is possibly TRBD2 (5 bases). The V gene lost 7 bases and the J gene lost 8 bases, with 21 bases spanning the gap. The CDR3 sequence is 15 residues long. CDR3 residues: CASILWGAEVDEQFF. Here the CDR3 DNA reads TGTGCCAGCATCCTCTGGGGAGCTGAGGTTGATGAGCAGTTCTTC.

This clonotype turned up a few times. The V call is TRBV10-2, the J call TRBJ2-3; D is uncertain. CDR1 is WSHSY, CDR2 SAAADI, per germline. The CDR3 length is 16 residues. The V end was cut by 6 bases, the J end by 0 bases, with 16 bases between. The CDR3 reads CASSLLQPRSTDTQYF. The CDR3 nucleotides read TGCGCCAGCAGCCTTTTACAGCCCAGGAGCACAGATACGCAGTATTTT.

This clonotype was found a few times. The J gene is TRBJ2-7, the V gene TRBV7-6; D is possibly TRBD2 (5 bases). The CDR3 has 14 amino acids. CDR1 SGHVS and CDR2 FNYEAQ come from the germline V gene. V was shortened by 0 bases and J by 3 bases, with 9 bases between the two germline ends. CDR3 residues: CASSLATRDYEQYF. CDR3 nucleotide sequence: TGTGCCAGCAGCTTAGCGACGAGGGACTACGAGCAGTACTTC.

This clonotype was counted only a few times. The chain joins TRBV6-5 to TRBJ2-7; maybe TRBD1 (5 bases). V gave up 2 bases and J gave up 5 bases, with 16 bases separating them. Germline assignment: CDR1 MNHEY and CDR2 SVGAGI. This CDR3 spans 15 amino acids. The CDR3 nucleotides read TGTGCCAGCAGTTACCCCCCCGGCAGGGTGCACGAGCAGTACTTC. It specifies CASSYPPGRVHEQYF.

This clonotype was counted between two and nine times. The chain joins TRBV4-1 to TRBJ1-2; D is ambiguous. The CDR3 runs 15 residues. V dropped 0 bases and J dropped 6 bases, with 14 bases sitting between them. In germline, CDR1 is MGHRA, CDR2 YSYEKL. The CDR3 DNA sequence: TGCGCCAGCAGCCAAGAAGAATATTTTCTCGATGGCTACACCTTC. Protein product: CASSQEEYFLDGYTF.

The chain joins TRBV11-2 to TRBJ2-2; weak D call: TRBD2 (5 bases). This CDR3 has 15 amino acids. Germline assignment: CDR1 SGHAT and CDR2 FQNNGV. The V end was cut by 3 bases, the J end by 6 bases, with 14 bases between. The CDR3 bases are TGTGCCAGCAGCTTTTTACAGAGAGCGGCCGGGGAGCTGTTTTTT. This sequence encodes CASSFLQRAAGELFF. Full variable domain (missing parts from reference TRBV11-2 and TRBJ2-2): EAGVAQSPRYKIIEKRQSVAFWCNPISGHATLYWYQQILGQGPKLLIQFQNNGVVDDSQLPKDRFSAERLKGVDSTLKIQPAKLEDSAVYLCASSFLQRAAGELFFGEGSRLTVL.

This chain connects TRBV12-3 or TRBV12-4 to TRBJ2-3; 9 bases line up with TRBD2. The J segment lost 0 bases and the V segment lost 0 bases, leaving 7 bases of the junction unmatched. The CDR3 is 18 residues long. CDR3 in DNA: TGTGCCAGCAGTTTAGCGGGGGACCTAGCGGGGAGCACAGATACGCAGTATTTT. Translated: CASSLAGDLAGSTDTQYF.

This sequence joins TRBV12-3 or TRBV12-4 and TRBJ1-5; 9 bases fit TRBD1. The CDR3 spans 15 residues. J gave up 5 bases and V 3 bases, and 5 bases lay outside the gene matches. CDR3: CASSLYRGLDQPQHF. Here the CDR3 DNA reads TGTGCCAGCAGTTTGTACAGGGGGCTCGATCAGCCCCAGCATTTT.

The chain is built from TRBV5-6 and TRBJ2-3, with 9 bases fitting TRBD1. V lost 1 base, J lost 7 bases, and 22 bases stayed unmatched. The CDR3 spans 20 residues. Germline V lookup: CDR1 SGHDT, CDR2 YYEEEE. The DNA for the CDR3 is TGTGCCAGCAGCTTGTATGCCCCCGCTACAGGGGGCCGGGTTGGGTATACGCAGTATTTT. This encodes CASSLYAPATGGRVGYTQYF.

The chain combines TRBV4-2 with TRBJ2-3; no clear D. V dropped 2 bases and J dropped 0 bases, with 12 bases sitting between them. The CDR3 has 16 amino acids. The germline V gene has CDR1 LGHNA and CDR2 YNFKEQ. CDR3 DNA sequence: TGTGCCAGCAGCCAAAACTTGCTCTCTAGCACAGATACGCAGTATTTT. Translating it yields CASSQNLLSSTDTQYF.

This clonotype has more than one count but fewer than ten. The chain combines TRBV6-2 or TRBV6-3 with TRBJ2-1; D unclear. Germline assignment: CDR1 MNHEY and CDR2 SVGEGT. V lost 7 bases and J lost 3, with 16 bases in between. The CDR3 extends over 15 amino acids. Written as DNA, the CDR3 is TGTGCCAGCACACCGAGGCAGACCTACTACAATGAGCAGTTCTTC. Translation: CASTPRQTYYNEQFF.

This clonotype was seen a handful of times. This rearrangement joins TRBV24-1 to TRBJ2-5, with 8 bases lining up with TRBD2. The CDR3 is 15 residues long. Trimming removed 3 bases from V and 5 bases from J; junction bases left unmatched: 7. Per germline, CDR1 KGHDR and CDR2 SFDVKD. The CDR3 DNA sequence: TGTGCCACCAGTGATCCGCGGGGGGCAGGGGAGACCCAGTACTTC. Its translation: CATSDPRGAGETQYF.

This clonotype was seen at least ten times. The chain carries TRBV5-5 and TRBJ2-1, with 7 bases matching TRBD2. CDR1 and CDR2 (germline): SGHKS, YYEKEE (reference sequence). The ends lost 4 bases at V and 4 bases at J; junction bases unmatched: 11. The CDR3 totals 16 residues. CDR3 protein: CASSPRRLAEYNEQFF. The CDR3 DNA reads TGTGCCAGCAGCCCGCGCCGACTAGCCGAATACAATGAGCAGTTCTTC.

The V call is TRBV28, the J call TRBJ1-1; TRBD1 aligns across 7 bases. Germline CDR1 is MDHEN and CDR2 is SYDVKM. The CDR3 has 15 amino acids. Trimming at V came to 5 bases and at J to 1 base, leaving 7 bases not matched to a gene. As DNA, the CDR3 is TGTGCCAGCAGTCCGGGACAGACGAAGAACACTGAAGCTTTCTTT. Translating it yields CASSPGQTKNTEAFF. The full variable domain, with the rest looked up from reference TRBV28 and TRBJ1-1, is DVKVTQSSRYLVKRTGEKVFLECVQDMDHENMFWYRQDPGLGLRLIYFSYDVKMKEKGDIPEGYSVSREKKERFSLILESASTNQTSMYLCASSPGQTKNTEAFFGQGTRLTVV.

The J gene is TRBJ2-1, the V gene TRBV7-2; 10 bases fit TRBD1. Germline CDR1 is SGHTA and CDR2 is FQGNSA. The V segment lost 5 bases and the J segment 5 bases; nucleotides outside the gene matches: 6. The CDR3 is 15 amino acids. The CDR3 DNA is TGTGCCAGCAGCCGGACAGGGGGGTTGAACAATGAGCAGTTCTTC. Encoded protein: CASSRTGGLNNEQFF.

This clonotype was counted a few times. V and J are TRBV11-2 and TRBJ2-3, with TRBD2 matching over 11 bases. Trimming at V came to 7 bases and at J to 5 bases, leaving 14 bases not matched to a gene. CDR1 is SGHAT and CDR2 is FQNNGV in the germline V gene. CDR3 length equals 17 residues. Written as DNA, the CDR3 is TGTGCCAGCACCAAGAGGCTAGCGGGGGGCGGGAGAGATACGCAGTATTTT. Protein sequence: CASTKRLAGGGRDTQYF.

V gene TRBV20-1 combines with J gene TRBJ2-1; the match to TRBD2 covers 14 bases. CDR1 is DFQATT, CDR2 SNEGSKA, per germline (reference sequence). Trimming cost V 0 bases and J 1 base; bases outside gene matches: 2. This CDR3 comprises 17 residues. This CDR3 reads CSARDWTSGGSYNEQFF. Written as DNA, the CDR3 is TGCAGTGCTAGAGACTGGACTAGCGGGGGGTCCTACAATGAGCAGTTCTTC.

This clonotype has just a few counts. The V call is TRBV5-6, the J call TRBJ2-3, with 8 bases matching TRBD2. V trimming: 3 bases; J trimming: 4 bases; junction bases outside the gene matches: 7. The V gene's germline CDR1 is SGHDT and CDR2 YYEEEE. The CDR3 has 15 residues. The CDR3 is CASSSPREAPDTQYF. DNA for the CDR3: TGTGCCAGCAGCTCCCCGCGGGAGGCCCCAGATACGCAGTATTTT.

The chain joins TRBV15 to TRBJ2-7; D gene unclear. The ends were cut back, 4 bases at V and 4 bases at J, with 11 bases in the middle. Germline lookup yields CDR1 LNHNV and CDR2 YYDKDF (reference sequence). This CDR3 comprises 13 residues. The CDR3 sequence is CATSKARLYEQYF. The DNA for the CDR3 is TGTGCCACCAGCAAAGCACGACTTTACGAGCAGTACTTC.

V usage is TRBV7-2 and J usage is TRBJ2-7; 7 bases match TRBD2. Germline CDR1 reads SGHTA; CDR2 reads FQGNSA. Trimming cost V 0 bases and J 3 bases; bases outside gene matches: 11. The CDR3 covers 17 residues. The CDR3 DNA reads as TGTGCCAGCAGCTTAGCAGGGGCGGGGGTTTTTTTCTACGAGCAGTACTTC. Encoded protein: CASSLAGAGVFFYEQYF.